The 4 T cell receptor beta chains below all came from one sample that was sequenced in a study of shared clonotypes between healthy human individuals. Sequenced by immunoSEQ multiplex PCR; TCRdb stores in-frame clones only, minus some. This table holds about 510,000 clones, less than 96% found once. Sequences were obtained from naive CD4+ T cells sorted from blood. Subset described: CD45RA+ positively selected. Receptors were obtained from a woman aged 25-40 years in good health.

This chain joins TRBV6-1 and TRBJ1-5; 9 nucleotides agree with TRBD1. The CDR3 loop spans 16 amino acids. The trim removed 1 base at V and 6 bases at J, leaving 7 bases unmatched. The germline V gene has CDR1 MNHNS and CDR2 SASEGT. The CDR3 spells CASSEGSGTGLQPQHF. The CDR3 DNA reads as TGTGCCAGCAGTGAAGGTTCCGGGACAGGGCTTCAGCCCCAGCATTTT.

The chain recombines TRBV6-1 with TRBJ1-3; D gene ambiguous. V was trimmed by 8 bases and J by 2 bases, leaving 13 bases between them. The germline V gene has CDR1 MNHNS and CDR2 SASEGT. CDR3 length equals 14 residues. CDR3 DNA sequence: TGTGCCAGCCGGGTCTCCCCAGCTGGAAACACCATATATTTT. Translating it yields CASRVSPAGNTIYF.

The genes are TRBV5-1 and TRBJ2-1; tentatively, D is TRBD2 (5 bases). The V gene's germline CDR1 is SGHRS and CDR2 YFSETQ. V was trimmed by 2 bases and J by 8 bases, leaving 11 bases between them. The CDR3 is 13 amino acids. In DNA form, the CDR3 reads TGCGCCAGCAGCTTACCTAGCATCGATGAGCAGTTCTTC. It is translated as CASSLPSIDEQFF.

The chain joins TRBV5-5 to TRBJ2-6; D unresolved. This CDR3 has 13 amino acids. The V gene lost 4 bases and the J gene lost 2 bases, with 4 bases spanning the gap. Germline CDR1 reads SGHKS; CDR2 reads YYEKEE (reference sequence). This CDR3 is CASSGAGANVLTF. CDR3 bases: TGTGCCAGCAGCGGGGCTGGGGCCAACGTCCTGACTTTC.